This T cell receptor (beta chain) was obtained from a study of blood T cells in healthy people across ages (dated by TCRdb to between 2015 and 2016). The study in broad terms: Template switching captured roughly one uniquely barcoded TCR beta cDNA molecule per two T cells in model experiments. To avoid experimental bias, donors of different ages were randomly spread across the sequencing lanes. Donors were grouped into four age groups: young (average approximately 16 years), middle-aged (over 35), aged (around 66) and long-lived (about 90). To track age-related changes in TCR beta repertoire diversity, the study relied on deep sequencing normalized with unique cDNA molecular identifiers. Using the same blood draw, the study looked at two additional independent replicas of 1 million unique cDNA reads for two donors, one aged 18 to 30 and the other aged 80 or older. What the research found in general, with its limitations: As age increased, observed TCR beta diversity per million T cells dropped in a roughly linear way, and a significant reduction was already evident by age about 40. Estimates of total diversity based on one million sequenced T cells were regarded as lower bounds and as underestimates. Bulk unsorted PBMC profiling prevented conclusive comparison of naive and antigen-experienced compartments. Compared with the aged group, the long-lived group had more naive CD4+ T cells, fewer expanded clones and increased TCR diversity, a pattern suggesting age selection. There was a strong correlation between observed TCR beta diversity and the percentage of naive T cells measured by flow cytometry. Because donor CMV infection status was unknown, age-related changes in expanded clonotypes were potentially confounded.

This clonotype was recorded a few times. Its cognate antigen has yet to be identified. Base-call qualities are not available, and no considerably larger clone is one nucleotide away. The library relied on 5' RACE. The sequencer listed for this sample is Illumina HiSeq 2500. A second PCR of about 6 to 11 cycles was performed with a sample-barcoded 5' primer and a J-beta primer mix. A template-switch 5' adaptor carrying 12 random nucleotides introduced a unique molecular identifier onto each TCR beta cDNA molecule. Each sample yielded at least 2.5 million CDR3-containing paired-end reads. All of the RNA was converted into first-strand cDNA using the Mint cDNA synthesis kit, with a TRBC-specific oligonucleotide serving as the primer. After uracil-DNA glycosylase treatment, a first 18-cycle PCR used universal primers M1SS and BC2_uni_R on all cDNA. The study's own analysis went as follows. Normalization of each sample was performed by random selection of 1 million high-quality reads, each carrying a distinct molecular identifier. Instead of being binned into consensus sequences, reads with shared molecular identifiers were discarded. CDR3 identification, clonotype clustering and error correction used MiTCR with a Q25 quality threshold and the strictest error-elimination algorithm. A nonparametric unseen species model using Euler transformation provided a lower-bound estimate of total TCR beta diversity. The raw public data were reprocessed by TCRdb itself: fastp quality trimming at Q25, MiXCR clonotype calling, in-frame beta chains only. Rows merge per CDR3 protein into single entries with the most common DNA and genes. The V and J calls reflect TCRdb's pipeline rather than the authors' work. The sample profile shows 1.5 million to 2 million distinct CDR3 sequences; 28% of them were found once. The ten largest clonotypes hold 7.7% of the sample.

V ends up 6 bases short and J 6 bases short, with an unmatched junction base count of 8. The CDR3 measures 15 amino acids from cysteine to phenylalanine. Only the CDR3 DNA stays, 45 bases, in frame from base 1. CDR1 and CDR2 (MNHEY, SVGAGI) derive from the germline V gene. Systemically healthy Caucasian individuals from Russia, some 38 in total and aged about 6 to 95 years, were included as donors. Each donor gave ten milliliters of peripheral blood, drawn into EDTA-treated Vacutainer tubes. Ficoll-Paque density-gradient centrifugation was used to isolate PBMCs, with at least 6.5 million per sample. Total RNA was extracted from PBMCs with Trizol reagent, with at least 5 micrograms obtained per sample. For every donor, an aliquot of PBMCs went through flow cytometry to measure the percentages of naive CD45RAhigh/CD27high T cells.

Rearrangement joined TRBV6-5 to TRBJ1-5, with TRBD1 identical over 10 junction bases. The material sequenced was blood. The TCR comes from a woman in her 30s in good health. The CDR3 region reads CASRPGQGEAQPQHF. The DNA is as follows: TGTGCCAGCAGGCCCGGACAGGGGGAGGCTCAGCCCCAGCATTTT.